This is a list of T cell receptor beta chains from one sample in a study of post-analysis software for immune sequencing data. TCRdb independently ran MiXCR on the PCR reads; one entry per CDR3 protein. The repertoire has hundreds of thousands of distinct CDR3 sequences, roughly 30% of them found once; the top ten carry around 0.56%. The sequencing input was blood. The receptors were sampled from a girl aged 5-17 years with multiple sclerosis. CDR3s include the opening cysteine and the closing phenylalanine or tryptophan. A D gene is named only where the DNA matches it firmly. Size is omitted from some rows. Given values are once, few, many or a class for expanded clones.

j_gene	v_gene	len	d_gene	abundance	CDR3nt	CDR3aa
TRBJ2-7	TRBV6-1	14	.	.	TGTGCCAGCAGTGAATTTAGGTACCCCTACGAGCAGTACTTC	CASSEFRYPYEQYF
TRBJ1-4	TRBV7-2	14	TRBD1	few	TGTGCCAGCAGCGCGAAGGGGGCGCGGGAAAAACTGTTTTTT	CASSAKGAREKLFF
TRBJ2-5	TRBV6-1	13	TRBD1	.	TGTGCCAGCAGAAGACAGGGTACAGAGACCCAGTACTTC	CASRRQGTETQYF
TRBJ2-1	TRBV4-1	16	.	.	TGCGCCAGCGGCCAAGGTCTCGGCAGATCCTACAATGAGCAGTTCTTC	CASGQGLGRSYNEQFF
TRBJ1-5	TRBV27	14	.	few	TGTGCCAGCAGGCCGACAGAACCCAATCAGCCCCAGCATTTT	CASRPTEPNQPQHF
TRBJ2-3	TRBV20-1	15	.	many	TGCAGTGCTAGAGATGCCAGCGGTAATACAGATACGCAGTATTTT	CSARDASGNTDTQYF
TRBJ2-7	TRBV7-2	16	TRBD1	few	TGTGCCAGCGGAAGGCACCGGGACAGGGGGTGGGGCGAGCAGTACTTC	CASGRHRDRGWGEQYF
TRBJ2-3	TRBV11-1	13	.	.	TGTACCAGCAGCTTACCGGGGATAGATACGCAGTATTTT	CTSSLPGIDTQYF
TRBJ1-1	TRBV29-1	15	.	.	TGCAGCGTTGACCGTAAGGGGGGACAAGGCACTGAAGCTTTCTTT	CSVDRKGGQGTEAFF
TRBJ1-2	TRBV2	13	.	few	TGTGCCAGCAGTGTAGCGGAAAACTATGGCTACACCTTC	CASSVAENYGYTF
TRBJ1-2	TRBV29-1	11	.	.	TGCAGCGTTCAGGAAAGCTATGGCTACACCTTC	CSVQESYGYTF
TRBJ1-1	TRBV7-9	13	.	few	TGTGCCAGCAGCTTGGAGGGGGACACTGAAGCTTTCTTT	CASSLEGDTEAFF
TRBJ2-1	TRBV7-2	15	TRBD2	few	TGTGCCAGCAGCTTAGCGGGAGGGTACTACAATGAGCAGTTCTTC	CASSLAGGYYNEQFF
TRBJ2-1	TRBV6-2/TRBV6-3	11	.	few	TGTGCCAGCATGCGACGTGATGAGCAGTTCTTC	CASMRRDEQFF
TRBJ1-1	TRBV4-3	16	.	.	TGCGCCAGCAGCCAAGCTACAGGGCGTCCGAACACTGAAGCTTTCTTT	CASSQATGRPNTEAFF
TRBJ2-7	TRBV28	13	.	few	TGTGCCAGCAGTATGGGATCGCGCTACGAGCAGTACTTC	CASSMGSRYEQYF
TRBJ2-7	TRBV20-1	17	TRBD2	.	TGCAGTGCTAGTGGGACTAGCGGGAAAGGTGAGAGCTACGAGCAGTACTTC	CSASGTSGKGESYEQYF
TRBJ2-1	TRBV4-3	15	.	many	TGCGCCAGCAGCCAAGAATGGGGCCCCCGCAATGAGCAGTTCTTC	CASSQEWGPRNEQFF
TRBJ2-3	TRBV20-1	14	.	few	TGCAGTGCCCCCGAAGGGGACGGCACAGATACGCAGTATTTT	CSAPEGDGTDTQYF
TRBJ1-6	TRBV2	13	.	few	TGTGCCAGCAGGACCGGCGGGGATTCACCCCTCCACTTT	CASRTGGDSPLHF
TRBJ1-2	TRBV28	16	.	few	TGTGCCAGCAGTCTAAGGACAAGGACGCTATTCTATGGCTACACCTTC	CASSLRTRTLFYGYTF
TRBJ2-5	TRBV28	13	.	.	TGTGCCAGCAGTTCGGCAGTGCAAGAGACCCAGTACTTC	CASSSAVQETQYF
TRBJ2-1	TRBV19	16	TRBD2	.	TGTGCCAGTAGTATCCGCTTAGCGGGTACCTACAATGAGCAGTTCTTC	CASSIRLAGTYNEQFF
TRBJ2-1	TRBV12-3/TRBV12-4	13	.	few	TGTGCCAGCAGTTCCGGACAGTACAATGAGCAGTTCTTC	CASSSGQYNEQFF
TRBJ2-1	TRBV6-6	14	.	.	TGTGCCAGCACCTCCCTGGGAGGCTACAATGAGCAGTTCTTC	CASTSLGGYNEQFF
TRBJ2-3	TRBV29-1	14	TRBD2	many	TGCAGCGTACTAGCGGGCCGAGGGGCAGATACGCAGTATTTT	CSVLAGRGADTQYF
TRBJ2-3	TRBV4-1	11	.	many	TGCGCCAGCAGCCAAGCAGATACGCAGTATTTT	CASSQADTQYF
TRBJ2-5	TRBV5-1	15	TRBD2	few	TGCGCCAGCAGCTGGGTGGGAGGGCGCCAAGAGACCCAGTACTTC	CASSWVGGRQETQYF
TRBJ1-1	TRBV29-1	13	TRBD1	.	TGCAGCGTTATTGGGACAGGGCTCACTGAAGCTTTCTTT	CSVIGTGLTEAFF
TRBJ1-5	TRBV7-9	17	TRBD1	.	TGTGCCAGCAGCTTAGCAGCCGGGACAGCTAGCAATCAGCCCCAGCATTTT	CASSLAAGTASNQPQHF
TRBJ2-1	TRBV30	12	.	.	TGTGCCTGGAGCGGACAATACAATGAGCAGTTCTTC	CAWSGQYNEQFF
TRBJ2-5	TRBV7-2	16	TRBD2	.	TGTGCCAGCAGCTCGGGACTAGCGGGAGGGTCGGAGACCCAGTACTTC	CASSSGLAGGSETQYF
TRBJ2-1	TRBV12-3/TRBV12-4	13	.	once	TGTGCCAGCAGATCCTTACCGGCAAATGAGCAGTTCTTC	CASRSLPANEQFF
TRBJ1-5	TRBV6-1	15	.	many	TGTGCCACCAGTTTGGTTCAGGGGAACAATCAGCCCCAGCATTTT	CATSLVQGNNQPQHF
TRBJ2-3	TRBV5-1	15	.	.	TGCGCCAGCAGCAGGGACCACGCCGGCACAGATACGCAGTATTTT	CASSRDHAGTDTQYF